Described below is a single T cell receptor (beta chain) sequence and its context. The sample belongs to a study of blood T cell repertoires in COVID-19. Overall study: Acute and convalescent COVID-19 samples came from the United States, Italy and Spain. T cells, B-cell-depleted T cells, or PBMCs provided the cDNA or gDNA that served as material.

This CDR3 is built from 13 residues. Deletions cut 3 bases from V and 4 bases from J, with 9 bases between. Germline V CDR1 and CDR2: SGHTA, FQGNSA. Methods used by the authors: Reference gene primer amplification gave nucleated cell count estimates. Generated by immunoSEQ multiplex PCR, the TCRdb table keeps only in-frame clones and is missing some. Clone size and the V and J calls come from that table; the DNA yielded D and trimming. The profile covers about 120,000 clones, with around 88% appearing a single time and over 15% taken by the ten largest. The sample comprised peripheral blood. This clonotype originated in a human donor with acute or convalescent COVID-19. The donor label of this sample is uncertain. The chain uses TRBV7-2 and TRBJ1-1; D unclear. CDR3 residues: CASSFGRATEAFF. The CDR3 DNA follows: TGTGCCAGCAGCTTTGGGAGGGCCACTGAAGCTTTCTTT.